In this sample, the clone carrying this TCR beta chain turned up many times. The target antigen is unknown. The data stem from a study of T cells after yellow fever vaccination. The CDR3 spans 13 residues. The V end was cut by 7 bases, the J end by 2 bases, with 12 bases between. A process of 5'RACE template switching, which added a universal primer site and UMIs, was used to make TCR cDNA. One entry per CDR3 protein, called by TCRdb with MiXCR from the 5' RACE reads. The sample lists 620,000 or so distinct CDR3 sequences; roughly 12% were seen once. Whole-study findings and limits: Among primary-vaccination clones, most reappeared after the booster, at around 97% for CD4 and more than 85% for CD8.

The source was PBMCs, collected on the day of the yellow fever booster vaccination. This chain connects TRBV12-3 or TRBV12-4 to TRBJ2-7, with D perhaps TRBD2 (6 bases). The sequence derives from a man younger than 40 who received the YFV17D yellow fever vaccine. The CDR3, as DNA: TGTGCCAGCACTGGGGGAGGCGCCTACGAGCAGTACTTC. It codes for CASTGGGAYEQYF.